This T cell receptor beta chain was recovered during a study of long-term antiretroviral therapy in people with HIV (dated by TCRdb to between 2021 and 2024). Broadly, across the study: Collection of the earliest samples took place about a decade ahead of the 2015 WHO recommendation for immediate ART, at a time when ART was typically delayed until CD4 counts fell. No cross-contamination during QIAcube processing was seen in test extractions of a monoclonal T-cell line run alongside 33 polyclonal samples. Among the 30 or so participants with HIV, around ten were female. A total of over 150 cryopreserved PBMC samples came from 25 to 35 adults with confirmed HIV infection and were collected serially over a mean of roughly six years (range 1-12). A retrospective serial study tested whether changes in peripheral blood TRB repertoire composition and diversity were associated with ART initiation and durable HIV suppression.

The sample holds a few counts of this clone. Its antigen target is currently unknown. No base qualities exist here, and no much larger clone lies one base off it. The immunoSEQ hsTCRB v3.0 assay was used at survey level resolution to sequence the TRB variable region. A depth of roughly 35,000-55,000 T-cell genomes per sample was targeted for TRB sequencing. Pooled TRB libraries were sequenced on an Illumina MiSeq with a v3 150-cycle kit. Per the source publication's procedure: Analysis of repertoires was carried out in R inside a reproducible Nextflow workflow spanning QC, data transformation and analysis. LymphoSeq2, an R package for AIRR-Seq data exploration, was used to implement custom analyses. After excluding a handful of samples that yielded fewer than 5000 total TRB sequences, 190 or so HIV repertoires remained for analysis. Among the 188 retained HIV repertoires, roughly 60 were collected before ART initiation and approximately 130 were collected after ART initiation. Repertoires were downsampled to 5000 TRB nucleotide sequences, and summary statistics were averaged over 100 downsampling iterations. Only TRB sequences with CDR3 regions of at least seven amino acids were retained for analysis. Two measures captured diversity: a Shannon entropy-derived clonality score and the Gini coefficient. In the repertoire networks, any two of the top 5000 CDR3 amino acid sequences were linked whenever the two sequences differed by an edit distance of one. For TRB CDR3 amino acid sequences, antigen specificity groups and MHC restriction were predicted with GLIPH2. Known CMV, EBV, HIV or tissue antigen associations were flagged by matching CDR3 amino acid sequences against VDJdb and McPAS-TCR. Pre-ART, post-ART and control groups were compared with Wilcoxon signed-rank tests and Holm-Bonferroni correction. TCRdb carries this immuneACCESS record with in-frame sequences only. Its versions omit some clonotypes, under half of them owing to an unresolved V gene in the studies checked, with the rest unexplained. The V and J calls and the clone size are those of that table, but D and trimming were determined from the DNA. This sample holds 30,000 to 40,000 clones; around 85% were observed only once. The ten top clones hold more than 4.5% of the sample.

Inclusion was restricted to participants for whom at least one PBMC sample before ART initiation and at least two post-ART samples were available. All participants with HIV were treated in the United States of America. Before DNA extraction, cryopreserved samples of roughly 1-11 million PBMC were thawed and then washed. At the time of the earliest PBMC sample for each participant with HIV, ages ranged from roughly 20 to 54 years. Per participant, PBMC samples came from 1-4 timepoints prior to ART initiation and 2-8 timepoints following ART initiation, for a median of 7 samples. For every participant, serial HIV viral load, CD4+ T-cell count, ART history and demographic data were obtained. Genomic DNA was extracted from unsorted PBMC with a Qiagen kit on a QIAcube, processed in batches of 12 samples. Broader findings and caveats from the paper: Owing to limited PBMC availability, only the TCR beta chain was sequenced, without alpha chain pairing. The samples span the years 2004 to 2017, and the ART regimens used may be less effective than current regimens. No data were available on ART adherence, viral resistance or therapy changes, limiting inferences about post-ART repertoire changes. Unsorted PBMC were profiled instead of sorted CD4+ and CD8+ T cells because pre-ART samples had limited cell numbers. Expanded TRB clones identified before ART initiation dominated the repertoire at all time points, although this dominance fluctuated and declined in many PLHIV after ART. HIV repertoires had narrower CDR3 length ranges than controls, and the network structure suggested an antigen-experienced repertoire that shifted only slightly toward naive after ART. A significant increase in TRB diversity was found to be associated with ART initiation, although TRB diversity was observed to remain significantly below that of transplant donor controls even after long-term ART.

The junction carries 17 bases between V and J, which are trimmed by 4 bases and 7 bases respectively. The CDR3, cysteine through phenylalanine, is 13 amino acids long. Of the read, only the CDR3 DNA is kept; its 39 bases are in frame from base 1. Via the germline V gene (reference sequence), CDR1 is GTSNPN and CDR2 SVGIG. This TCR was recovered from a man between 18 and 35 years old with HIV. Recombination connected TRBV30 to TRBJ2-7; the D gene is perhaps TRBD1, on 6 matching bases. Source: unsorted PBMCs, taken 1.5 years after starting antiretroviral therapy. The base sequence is TGTGCCTGGACTGAATATGGGGGCTGGGAGCAGTACTTC. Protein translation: CAWTEYGGWEQYF.